The source of this TCR beta chain is a study of T cells after somatic rescue of genetic block (dated by TCRdb to the early 2020s). In terms of the full investigation: The study assessed how robust, over the long term, a T-cell system was when the system had developed through somatic rescue of a genetic block in T-cell development.

On this clone itself: Its target antigen remains unknown. It has no much larger one-base neighbor in the sample; base qualities were not kept.

The CDR3, from cysteine to phenylalanine, totals 15 residues. The kept DNA is CDR3 alone, 45 bases in frame from the first base. Via the germline V gene, CDR1 is SGHVS and CDR2 FNYEAQ. Germline trimming amounts to 5 bases on V and 10 bases on J, with 13 as the count of junction bases outside the gene matches. Preparation of the library involved the immunoSEQ multiplex PCR assay. As stored in TCRdb, this immuneACCESS dataset retains in-frame rearrangements with V and J assigned. A fraction of the clones does not appear; measured against another copy, unresolved V genes explain less than half of the discrepancy, and the remainder lacks a known reason. The sample yields 110,000 or so clones; around nine tenths were counted once. Over 1.1% of the sample goes to the ten largest clones.

The V gene is TRBV7-6 and the J gene is TRBJ2-3, with 9 bases aligning to TRBD2. The sequenced sample consisted of peripheral blood mononuclear cells (PBMCs). The clonotype originates from a woman younger than 35. Read as DNA, the sequence is TGTGCCAGCAGCCCTGGGGGCGGGGGGGCCGGTTCGCAGTATTTT. Its product reads: CASSPGGGGAGSQYF.